The next 14 T cell receptor beta chains were all read from a single sample in a study of Ad26.COV2.S vaccination and SARS-CoV-2 variants. Sequencing used immunoSEQ multiplex PCR; TCRdb keeps in-frame clones, though not all of them. The sample has about 350,000 clones, 70% to 90% seen once. Treatment reported: roughly 19 received Ad26.COV2.S at low or high dose, single or two shots; roughly five received placebo; per-sample allocation not given. Sampling happened 63 days after the first vaccine or placebo injection. The sample was peripheral blood, taken in a trial of Ad26.COV2.S vaccine versus placebo. The receptor source for this set is a person aged 18 to 59 who received the Ad26.COV2.S COVID-19 vaccine or a placebo.

This clone was detected ten times or more. The rearrangement joins TRBV6-1 to TRBJ2-1, with a possible D match to TRBD1 (5 bases). Germline CDR1 and CDR2: MNHNS and SASEGT. V was clipped by 2 bases and J by 3 bases, with 14 bases between them. The CDR3 sequence is 16 residues long. The CDR3 protein is CASSESVGDSYNEQFF. The CDR3 DNA reads as TGTGCCAGCAGTGAATCTGTGGGCGACAGCTACAATGAGCAGTTCTTC.

The chain recombines TRBV30 with TRBJ1-1; a weak D match, TRBD1 (5 bases). Germline V gene data show CDR1 as GTSNPN and CDR2 as SVGIG (reference sequence). V shed 6 bases and J shed 4 bases, with 9 bases lying between them. CDR3 size: 11 residues. For the CDR3, the DNA is TGTGCCTGTCCAGGGATCACTGAAGCTTTCTTT. Amino acid sequence: CACPGITEAFF.

The chain is built from TRBV4-3 and TRBJ1-1, with unresolved D. With 7 bases removed from V and 7 bases from J, the gap between germline ends came to 10 bases. The CDR3 extends over 11 amino acids. Germline CDR1 and CDR2: LGHNA and YSLEER. The CDR3 DNA reads TGCGCCAGCAAAGGGTTTGTTGAAGCTTTCTTT. As protein: CASKGFVEAFF.

The rearrangement joins TRBV7-3 to TRBJ2-3; D might be TRBD2 (5 bases). The CDR3 is 13 amino acids. V was clipped by 2 bases and J by 4 bases, with 7 bases between them. Germline assignment: CDR1 SGHTA and CDR2 FQGTGA. DNA of the CDR3: TGTGCCAGCAGCTTACAGCGGTCAGATACGCAGTATTTT. It is translated as CASSLQRSDTQYF.

The V gene is TRBV7-2, the J gene TRBJ2-1; TRBD2 is a possible D gene (5 bases). CDR3 size: 13 residues. The V end was cut by 4 bases, the J end by 14 bases, with 18 bases between. CDR1 and CDR2 from the germline V gene are SGHTA and FQGNSA. The DNA for the CDR3 is TGTGCCAGCAGCTCAGGAGGAGCGGTGGGTGAGTTCTTC. Translation: CASSSGGAVGEFF. Full variable domain (remainder filled in from reference TRBV7-2 and TRBJ2-1): GAGVSQSPSNKVTEKGKDVELRCDPISGHTALYWYRQSLGQGLEFLIYFQGNSAPDKSGLPSDRFSAERTGGSVSTLTIQRTQQEDSAVYLCASSSGGAVGEFFGPGTRLTVL.

Turning to this clone: The sample contains more than one DNA sequence encoding this CDR3. The CDR3 protein is CASSSDRVGQETQYF. In nucleotides, the CDR3 is TGCGCCAGCAGTTCTGACAGGGTCGGCCAAGAGACCCAGTACTTC. The rearrangement joins TRBV5-1 to TRBJ2-5; 7 bases map to TRBD1. This CDR3 is 15 amino acids long. Unmatched junction bases numbered 8, after V lost 5 bases and J lost 1 base. Germline assignment: CDR1 SGHRS and CDR2 YFSETQ. Looking up the rest from reference TRBV5-1 and TRBJ2-5 gives the full variable domain: KAGVTQTPRYLIKTRGQQVTLSCSPISGHRSVSWYQQTPGQGLQFLFEYFSETQRNKGNFPGRFSGRQFSNSRSEMNVSTLELGDSALYLCASSSDRVGQETQYFGPGTRLLVL.

This chain joins TRBV5-3 and TRBJ1-1; D gene uncertain. TRBV5-3 qualifies as an ORF whose function is uncertain. The CDR3 is 13 amino acids. V lost 6 bases, J lost 7 bases, and 16 bases lay in between. The CDR3 loop reads CARKKEGIFEAFF. DNA for the CDR3: TGTGCCAGAAAGAAAGAGGGAATCTTTGAAGCTTTCTTT.

This chain connects TRBV24-1 to TRBJ1-2; D is unclear. Deletions cut 7 bases from V and 4 bases from J, with 21 bases between. There are 16 residues in the CDR3. Germline assignment: CDR1 KGHDR and CDR2 SFDVKD. CDR3 bases: TGTGCCACCAGCGCCTCTGACACGCGGCGCGTCTATGGCTACACCTTC. Residues: CATSASDTRRVYGYTF.

The gene calls are TRBV11-2 and TRBJ2-1; D is tentatively TRBD1 or TRBD2 (5 bases each). V lost 1 base, J lost 2 bases, and 9 bases lay in between. This CDR3 spans 15 amino acids. Germline CDR1 SGHAT, CDR2 FQNNGV. In DNA form, the CDR3 reads TGTGCCAGCAGCTTAGGCCTGGGGGCCTACAATGAGCAGTTCTTC. It specifies CASSLGLGAYNEQFF.

The chain joins TRBV28 to TRBJ2-2, with D possibly being TRBD1 (6 bases). Trimming removed 6 bases from V and 7 bases from J, with 18 bases in between. The CDR3 is 15 residues long. The germline gives CDR1 MDHEN, CDR2 SYDVKM. The CDR3 coding sequence is TGTGCCAGCAGCATAGGCGACAGGCCATACGGGGAGCTGTTTTTT. This gives the protein CASSIGDRPYGELFF.

This clone was detected only a few times. The chain couples TRBV6-1 to TRBJ1-3, with D tentatively TRBD1 (6 bases). V gave up 4 bases and J gave up 1 base, with 17 bases separating them. This CDR3 has 17 amino acids. Germline-derived CDR1 and CDR2 are MNHNS and SASEGT. CDR3 nucleotide sequence: TGTGCCAGCAGTGCCACAACCGTAACAGGGTCTGGAAACACCATATATTTT. Translating it yields CASSATTVTGSGNTIYF.

The chain employs TRBV19 and TRBJ1-2; D might be TRBD1 (6 bases). Trimming stripped 7 bases from V and 4 bases from J, with 16 bases between. This CDR3 spans 14 amino acids. In germline, CDR1 is LNHDA, CDR2 SQIVND (reference sequence). The CDR3 here is CASTPTGAGYGYTF. In nucleotides, the CDR3 is TGTGCCAGTACTCCGACGGGGGCGGGCTATGGCTACACCTTC.

This chain connects TRBV7-2 to TRBJ2-1; a weak D match, TRBD2 (6 bases). This CDR3 has 14 amino acids. The V end lost 2 bases, the J end lost 6 bases, and 11 bases lay between the germline ends. The germline V gene encodes CDR1 SGHTA and CDR2 FQGNSA. The CDR3 bases are TGTGCCAGCAGCTTACGGGAGCTTGGCAATGAGCAGTTCTTC. This codes for CASSLRELGNEQFF.

This clone was seen a few times. The CDR3 sequence: CASSQGAAYGYTF. CDR3 bases: TGCGCCAGCAGCCAAGGCGCAGCCTATGGCTACACCTTC. The chain carries TRBV4-3 and TRBJ1-2; D call uncertain. This CDR3 has 13 amino acids. Trimming took off 1 base at V and 4 bases at J, with 7 bases between the two ends. Germline CDR1 LGHNA, CDR2 YSLEER.